This TCR beta chain stems from a study of T cells after posttransplantation cyclophosphamide. The data were produced by immunoSEQ multiplex PCR, yet TCRdb's version contains in-frame clones alone and is incomplete. The sample shows about 52,000 clones, 90% to 95% of them seen only once. The CDR3 spans 13 residues. V was clipped by 0 bases and J by 10 bases, with 12 bases between them. Per the germline V gene, CDR1 is SNHLY and CDR2 is FYNNEI. The receptor was derived from a woman in her 30s in good health and a related stem cell transplant donor. Sequenced: PBMCs. V and J are TRBV2 and TRBJ1-2; D may be TRBD1 (5 bases). The CDR3 loop reads CASSEARDRPYTF. CDR3 sequence (DNA): TGTGCCAGCAGTGAAGCGAGAGACAGACCCTACACCTTC.